The TCR beta chain under discussion was sequenced for a study of blood T cell repertoires in COVID-19. The wider study: The samples span acute and convalescent COVID-19 from the United States, Italy and Spain.

Method: immunoSEQ multiplex PCR; TCRdb's copy keeps in-frame clones and lacks some. The table includes more than 200,000 clones, approximately 84% detected once. In Seattle, patients joined the study during active infection and were tracked longitudinally. CDR3 length: 19 residues. Trimming at V came to 2 bases and at J to 0 bases, leaving 12 bases not matched to a gene. The germline gives CDR1 SEHNR, CDR2 FQNEAQ (reference sequence). This chain uses TRBV7-9 with TRBJ1-3, with 8 bases matching TRBD1. Material: peripheral blood. This clonotype originated in a man aged 50-60 years with COVID-19, enrolled during active disease. CDR3 amino acids: CASSLLSDRGLLSGNTIYF. The CDR3 DNA reads TGTGCCAGCAGCTTATTATCAGACAGGGGACTTCTCTCTGGAAACACCATATATTTT. Looking up the rest from reference TRBV7-9 and TRBJ1-3 gives the full variable domain: DTGVSQNPRHKITKRGQNVTFRCDPISEHNRLYWYRQTLGQGPEFLTYFQNEAQLEKSRLLSDRFSAERPKGSFSTLEIQRTEQGDSAMYLCASSLLSDRGLLSGNTIYFGEGSWLTVV.